The rows below give T cell receptor beta chains drawn from one sample of a study of shared clonotypes between healthy human individuals. Clones were sequenced by immunoSEQ multiplex PCR, and TCRdb holds only the in-frame ones, with some missing. The sample yields roughly 2.1 million clones, around 93% seen once. Sequencing used naive CD8+ T cells from PBMCs. The receptors derive from a man between 18 and 29 years old in good health. Some clones in this sample may be carry-over from other donors' samples. Both conserved end residues are part of each CDR3. A D gene is named only where the DNA matches it firmly. Rows give clone size only sometimes, using once, few, many, or a class for an expanded clone.

>NA|TRBV10-3|NA|TRBJ1-1
TGTGCCATCAGGAGTGGGGGGGGTCCTGAAGCTTTCTTT
CAIRSGGGPEAFF
>NA|TRBV7-2|NA|TRBJ2-3
TGTGCCAGCAGCTTAAGTATCGTCAGGGCTACAGATACGCAGTATTTT
CASSLSIVRATDTQYF
>NA|TRBV11-2|NA|TRBJ2-7
TGTGCCAGCAGCTTGGATTTGCTCAGCTACGAGCAGTACTTC
CASSLDLLSYEQYF
>NA|TRBV28|NA|TRBJ1-2
TGTGCCAGCAGTTTATTCCGGGGTACTTATGGCTACACCTTC
CASSLFRGTYGYTF
>once|TRBV28|NA|TRBJ2-7
TGTGCCAGCAGTTTGTTAGGGGGTCCTTACGAGCAGTACTTC
CASSLLGGPYEQYF
>NA|TRBV9|NA|TRBJ1-3
TGTGCCAGCAGCGTAGGTTCTGGAAACACCATATATTTT
CASSVGSGNTIYF
>NA|TRBV6-5|TRBD1|TRBJ1-1
TGTGCCAGCAGACCGGGACAGGGATCCTTTGGTGAAGCTTTCTTT
CASRPGQGSFGEAFF
>NA|TRBV7-9|TRBD1|TRBJ2-6
TGTGCCAGCAGCCATCGGGACAGGGCTACAGGGGCCAACGTCCTGACTTTC
CASSHRDRATGANVLTF
>NA|TRBV19|TRBD1|TRBJ1-1
TGTGCCAGTAGTGGTGGCGAGGGGGCGCCTGAAGCTTTCTTT
CASSGGEGAPEAFF
>NA|TRBV28|NA|TRBJ2-7
TGTGCCAGCAGTTTATTGGTATCCCTGAGCTCCTACGAGCAGTACTTC
CASSLLVSLSSYEQYF
>NA|TRBV21-1|NA|TRBJ2-1
TGTGCCAGCAGCCCACCTCATCATTCCAATGAGCAGTTCTTC
CASSPPHHSNEQFF
>NA|TRBV6-1|TRBD1|TRBJ2-4
TGTGCCAGCAGTGAGTACAGGGGGCCAGCCAAAAACATTCAGTACTTC
CASSEYRGPAKNIQYF
>NA|TRBV2|TRBD1|TRBJ2-7
TGTGCCAGCAGTGATTTGGACAGGGGGCACGAGCAGTACTTC
CASSDLDRGHEQYF
>NA|TRBV7-9|NA|TRBJ2-6
TGTGCCAGCAGCTCGTTGGACAGTTTCTCTGGGGCCAACGTCCTGACTTTC
CASSSLDSFSGANVLTF
>NA|TRBV29-1|TRBD1|TRBJ2-7
TGCAGCGTTGAAGGGCAGGGGGCTGGGTACGAGCAGTACTTC
CSVEGQGAGYEQYF
>NA|TRBV19|TRBD2|TRBJ2-1
TGTGCCAGTAGCCTCCCCGGGACTAGCGCACAACACAATGAGCAGTTCTTC
CASSLPGTSAQHNEQFF
>NA|TRBV7-9|TRBD2|TRBJ2-1
TGTGCCAGCAGCTTTGCCCCGGACCTAGCGGGCTTATACAATGAGCAGTTCTTC
CASSFAPDLAGLYNEQFF
>NA|TRBV9|TRBD1|TRBJ2-5
TGTGCCAGCAGCGTAGACCTCCCAGGGGGCGCCGGGGAGACCCAGTACTTC
CASSVDLPGGAGETQYF
>NA|TRBV2|NA|TRBJ2-5
TGTGCCAGCAGGGATATCATGGACTTCCAAGAGACCCAGTACTTC
CASRDIMDFQETQYF
>NA|TRBV7-8|TRBD1|TRBJ1-5
TGTGCCAGCAGCTTAGAGCCCCCGGGACAGGGGCCCAGCAATCAGCCCCAGCATTTT
CASSLEPPGQGPSNQPQHF
>NA|TRBV19|TRBD2|TRBJ2-4
TGTGCCAGTAGTATACTAGCGGGCCCAGGAGACATTCAGTACTTC
CASSILAGPGDIQYF
>NA|TRBV9|TRBD2|TRBJ2-3
TGTGCCAGCAGCCCTCAGAGCGGGGGAGCTACAGATACGCAGTATTTT
CASSPQSGGATDTQYF
>NA|TRBV28|NA|TRBJ2-7
TGTGCCAGCAGTTTCTTAGGAGAGCAGTACTTC
CASSFLGEQYF
>NA|TRBV29-1|NA|TRBJ1-1
TGCAGCGCATTCAGGGCGAACACTGAAGCTTTCTTT
CSAFRANTEAFF
>NA|TRBV27|NA|TRBJ2-5
TGTGCCAGCAGTTTATCGATAAGGGCAGGGGTTCCGGAGACCCAGTACTTC
CASSLSIRAGVPETQYF
>NA|TRBV28|TRBD2|TRBJ2-7
TGTGCCAGCAGTTTAATTGGACTAGCGGGTAGCGAGCAGTACTTC
CASSLIGLAGSEQYF
>NA|TRBV7-3|NA|TRBJ2-3
TGTGCCAGCAGCGCGTCTGGGGGCACAGATACGCAGTATTTT
CASSASGGTDTQYF
>NA|TRBV2|NA|TRBJ1-1
TGTGCCACCAAATCCACGGGGAAACAGACTGAAGCTTTCTTT
CATKSTGKQTEAFF
>NA|TRBV27|TRBD1|TRBJ1-1
TGTGCCAGCAGACACAGGGGCGGGAACACTGAAGCTTTCTTT
CASRHRGGNTEAFF
>NA|TRBV19|NA|TRBJ1-1
TGTGCCAGTGGCGACCGGGGGCGAGGCACTGAAGCTTTCTTT
CASGDRGRGTEAFF
>NA|TRBV5-1|NA|TRBJ2-7
TGCGCCAGCAGCCAATCCTCATACCTCGAGGTAGTCTCCTACGAGCAGTACTTC
CASSQSSYLEVVSYEQYF
>NA|TRBV5-5|TRBD2|TRBJ2-5
TGTGCCAGCAGCTTGAGGGCTAGCGGGAGACTTGGGTCCCAAGAGACCCAGTACTTC
CASSLRASGRLGSQETQYF
>NA|TRBV27|TRBD2|TRBJ2-5
TGTGCCAGCAGTTCATTAAGACTAGCGGAGGAAGAGACCCAGTACTTC
CASSSLRLAEEETQYF
>NA|TRBV27|NA|TRBJ2-3
TGTGCCAGCTCGGCTTACACAGATACGCAGTATTTT
CASSAYTDTQYF
>NA|TRBV5-6|TRBD1|TRBJ2-7
TGTGCCAGCAGCCCCTGGGACAGGGGGGGATACGAGCAGTACTTC
CASSPWDRGGYEQYF
>NA|TRBV30|NA|TRBJ2-7
TGTGCCTGGAGACGGCAGGAGGCCGACGAGCAGTACTTC
CAWRRQEADEQYF
>NA|TRBV4-3|NA|TRBJ2-7
TGCGCCAGCAGCCCAAGCTTTTCCTACGAGCAGTACTTC
CASSPSFSYEQYF
>NA|TRBV4-2|NA|TRBJ1-5
TGTGCCAGCAGCCCTACCGGGCCAGTCCCCTATCAGCCCCAGCATTTT
CASSPTGPVPYQPQHF
>NA|TRBV28|TRBD2|TRBJ2-5
TGTGCCAGCAGTGCCGGACTAGCGGGAGTTGGGGAGACCCAGTACTTC
CASSAGLAGVGETQYF
>NA|TRBV13|TRBD2|TRBJ2-2
TGTGCCAGCAGCCCCGGGACTAGCGCCGGGGAGCTGTTTTTT
CASSPGTSAGELFF
>NA|TRBV30|TRBD1|TRBJ2-2
TGTGCCTGGAGTGTCAGGACAGGGGTTGTCGGGGAGCTGTTTTTT
CAWSVRTGVVGELFF